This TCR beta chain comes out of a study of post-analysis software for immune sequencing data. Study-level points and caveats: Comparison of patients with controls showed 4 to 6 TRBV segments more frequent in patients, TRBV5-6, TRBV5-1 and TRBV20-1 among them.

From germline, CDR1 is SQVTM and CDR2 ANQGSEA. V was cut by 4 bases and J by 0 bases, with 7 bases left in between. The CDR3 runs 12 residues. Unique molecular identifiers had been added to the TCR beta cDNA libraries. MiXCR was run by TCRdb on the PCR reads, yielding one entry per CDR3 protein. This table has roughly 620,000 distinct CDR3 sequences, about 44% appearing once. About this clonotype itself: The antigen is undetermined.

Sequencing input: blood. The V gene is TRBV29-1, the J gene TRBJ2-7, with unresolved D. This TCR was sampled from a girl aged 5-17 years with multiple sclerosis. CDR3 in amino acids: CSVAEVSYEQYF. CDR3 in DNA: TGCAGCGTTGCCGAGGTCTCCTACGAGCAGTACTTC.